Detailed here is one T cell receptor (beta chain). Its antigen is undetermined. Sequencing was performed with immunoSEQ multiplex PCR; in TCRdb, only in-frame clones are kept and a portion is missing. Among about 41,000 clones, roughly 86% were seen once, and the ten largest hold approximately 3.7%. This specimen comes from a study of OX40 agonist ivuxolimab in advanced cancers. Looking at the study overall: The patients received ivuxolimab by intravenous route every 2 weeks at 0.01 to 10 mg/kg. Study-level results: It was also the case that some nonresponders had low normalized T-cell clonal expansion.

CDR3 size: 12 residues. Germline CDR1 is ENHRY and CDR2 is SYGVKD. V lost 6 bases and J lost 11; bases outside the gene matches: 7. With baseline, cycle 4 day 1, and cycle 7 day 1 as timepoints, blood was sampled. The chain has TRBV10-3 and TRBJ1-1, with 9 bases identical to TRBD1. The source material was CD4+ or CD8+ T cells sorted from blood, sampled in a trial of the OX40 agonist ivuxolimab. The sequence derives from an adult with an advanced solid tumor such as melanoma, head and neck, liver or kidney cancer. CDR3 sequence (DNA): TGTGCCATCAGCGAACAGGGGGCTGGGGCTTTCTTT. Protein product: CAISEQGAGAFF.